These 22 T cell receptor beta chains came from one sample sequenced in a study of identical twins. TCRdb called the 5' RACE reads again in MiXCR, with one record for every CDR3 protein. The data contain about 900,000 distinct CDR3 sequences, more than 9% of them seen just once; the ten biggest clones take up roughly 1.5%. In addition, the sample was reused for a study of yellow fever vaccine responses in identical twins.

Sequencing was done on a sample of PBMCs. The receptors originated from a woman aged 18-29 years in good health.

The chain combines TRBV10-2 with TRBJ1-5; possibly TRBD1 for D (6 bases). The CDR3 spans 15 residues. The germline V and J ends were trimmed by 4 bases and 0 bases, with 10 bases remaining between them. Germline V gene data show CDR1 as WSHSY and CDR2 as SAAADI. For the CDR3, the DNA is TGCGCCAGCAGTGTGGTGACAGGTAGCAATCAGCCCCAGCATTTT. This gives the protein CASSVVTGSNQPQHF.

The chain employs TRBV12-3 or TRBV12-4 and TRBJ2-1, with 13 bases lining up with TRBD2. Trimming took 6 bases from V and 7 from J; bases not matched to a gene: 6. This CDR3 is 15 amino acids long. CDR3 coding DNA: TGTGCCAGCAGCCACAGGACTAGCGGGAGTAATGAGCAGTTCTTC. This gives the protein CASSHRTSGSNEQFF.

This clonotype was seen ten or more times. The V call is TRBV5-1, the J call TRBJ2-3, with D possibly being TRBD2 (5 bases). The CDR3 is 14 amino acids. Trimming removed 2 bases from V and 2 bases from J, with 9 bases in between. Per germline, CDR1 SGHRS and CDR2 YFSETQ. The DNA for the CDR3 is TGCGCCAGCAGCTTTGACGGGATCACAGATACGCAGTATTTT. This encodes CASSFDGITDTQYF.

The chain is built from TRBV28 and TRBJ1-1; no definite D call. CDR1 and CDR2 (germline): MDHEN, SYDVKM. Trimming pared 10 bases from V and 7 bases from J, leaving 16 bases between. The CDR3 sequence is 12 residues long. CDR3 loop: CATAWAGREAFF. The CDR3 nucleotides read TGTGCCACCGCCTGGGCAGGCCGTGAAGCTTTCTTT. Full variable domain (remainder filled in from reference TRBV28 and TRBJ1-1): DVKVTQSSRYLVKRTGEKVFLECVQDMDHENMFWYRQDPGLGLRLIYFSYDVKMKEKGDIPEGYSVSREKKERFSLILESASTNQTSMYLCATAWAGREAFFGQGTRLTVV.

This clonotype was seen a handful of times. The V and J genes are TRBV7-9 and TRBJ2-7; perhaps TRBD1 as D (6 bases). The V gene lost 5 bases and the J gene lost 4 bases, with 18 bases spanning the gap. The CDR3 covers 15 residues. Germline V gene data show CDR1 as SEHNR and CDR2 as FQNEAQ (reference sequence). CDR3 nucleotide sequence: TGTGCCAGCAGCGCCAGGGGAATTGGGGAATACGAGCAGTACTTC. Encoded protein: CASSARGIGEYEQYF.

This clonotype was observed a handful of times. The rearrangement uses TRBV6-5 and TRBJ2-5; the D call may be TRBD1 or TRBD2 (5 bases each). There are 15 residues in the CDR3. CDR1 is MNHEY and CDR2 is SVGAGI in the germline V gene. Trimming removed 3 bases at V and 2 bases at J, with 13 bases between. The CDR3 is CASSYSGTKQETQYF. The CDR3 DNA sequence: TGTGCCAGCAGTTATTCCGGGACCAAGCAAGAGACCCAGTACTTC.

This clonotype came up many times. This chain uses TRBV6-5 with TRBJ1-2; maybe TRBD1 (5 bases). Germline CDR1 reads MNHEY; CDR2 reads SVGAGI. The germline V and J ends were trimmed by 2 bases and 4 bases, with 11 bases remaining between them. This CDR3 comprises 14 residues. The CDR3 DNA reads as TGTGCCAGCAGTTACGGAACGGGGGGCTATGGCTACACCTTC. Its protein is CASSYGTGGYGYTF.

This clonotype occurred a few times. This chain joins TRBV27 and TRBJ2-3, with D perhaps TRBD1 or TRBD2 (5 bases each). The CDR3 consists of 14 residues. V lost 5 bases and J lost 2, with 11 bases in between. In germline, CDR1 is MNHEY, CDR2 SMNVEV (reference sequence). The CDR3 region has the DNA TGTGCCAGCAGTACTGGGGACGACACAGATACGCAGTATTTT. Amino acids: CASSTGDDTDTQYF.

This sequence joins TRBV7-6 and TRBJ2-2; D remains ambiguous. Germline V lookup: CDR1 SGHVS, CDR2 FNYEAQ. There are 13 residues in the CDR3. Trimming shortened V by 3 bases and J by 5 bases, and 7 bases separated the two germline ends. In DNA form, the CDR3 reads TGTGCCAGCAGCTTCCAAGAAACCGGGGAGCTGTTTTTT. Translating it yields CASSFQETGELFF.

This clonotype showed up just a few times. CDR3 nucleotides: TGCGCCAGCAGTGAGTCGCGGGCTAGCGGTAACAATGAGCAGTTCTTC. It is translated as CASSESRASGNNEQFF. The V gene is TRBV10-2, the J gene TRBJ2-1; 7 bases map to TRBD2. The J segment lost 5 bases and the V segment lost 0 bases, leaving 7 bases of the junction unmatched. Per the germline V gene, CDR1 is WSHSY and CDR2 is SAAADI. The CDR3 totals 16 residues.

This CDR3 reads CASTFAQRNQPQHF. The CDR3 bases are TGTGCCAGCACCTTCGCACAGCGCAATCAGCCCCAGCATTTT. V gene TRBV12-3 or TRBV12-4 combines with J gene TRBJ1-5; no clear D. With 7 bases removed from V and 2 bases from J, the gap between germline ends came to 12 bases. The CDR3 is made up of 14 amino acids.

The chain couples TRBV7-6 to TRBJ2-5; D may correspond to TRBD1 or TRBD2 (5 bases each). This CDR3 is 14 amino acids long. V was clipped by 1 base and J by 4 bases, with 10 bases between them. Germline V lookup: CDR1 SGHVS, CDR2 FNYEAQ. CDR3 residues: CASSLVGVVETQYF. The CDR3 DNA reads as TGTGCCAGCAGCTTAGTGGGGGTCGTAGAGACCCAGTACTTC. Looking up the rest from reference TRBV7-6 and TRBJ2-5 gives the full variable domain: GAGVSQSPRYKVTKRGQDVALRCDPISGHVSLYWYRQALGQGPEFLTYFNYEAQQDKSGLPNDRFSAERPEGSISTLTIQRTEQRDSAMYRCASSLVGVVETQYFGPGTRLLVL.

This clonotype was counted only a few times. The chain has TRBV20-1 and TRBJ2-3; the match to TRBD2 covers 7 bases. Germline assignment: CDR1 DFQATT and CDR2 SNEGSKA (reference sequence). The CDR3 runs to 12 residues. The V segment lost 5 bases and the J segment 2 bases; nucleotides outside the gene matches: 1. The CDR3 DNA follows: TGCAGTGCTCGACTAGCCACAGATACGCAGTATTTT. Translating it yields CSARLATDTQYF.

The V gene is TRBV3-1, the J gene TRBJ2-1; possibly TRBD2 for D (5 bases). Trimming took off 4 bases at V and 0 bases at J, with 13 bases between the two ends. This CDR3 has 16 amino acids. Per germline, CDR1 LGHDT and CDR2 YNNKEL (reference sequence). The CDR3 protein is CASSRGPSSSYNEQFF. The CDR3 DNA sequence: TGTGCCAGCAGCCGAGGGCCTTCGAGCTCCTACAATGAGCAGTTCTTC.

This clonotype was picked up a small number of times. The V gene is TRBV11-2, the J gene TRBJ2-7, with TRBD1 matching 12 bases. V trimming: 1 base; J trimming: 7 bases; junction bases outside the gene matches: 5. This CDR3 has 15 residues. Germline CDR1 and CDR2: SGHAT and FQNNGV. The CDR3 reads CASSLGDRGLEEQYV. The CDR3 bases are TGTGCCAGCAGCTTAGGGGACAGGGGGCTTGAAGAGCAGTACGTC.

The chain couples TRBV14 to TRBJ1-2; D not resolved. There are 14 residues in the CDR3. Looked up from germline, CDR1 is SGHDN and CDR2 is FVKESK. Trimming took 0 bases from V and 3 from J, leaving 8 bases between them. DNA for the CDR3: TGTGCCAGCAGCCAAGATTACAGATACTATGGCTACACCTTC. Encoded protein: CASSQDYRYYGYTF. Full variable domain (outside the CDR3, taken from reference TRBV14 and TRBJ1-2): EAGVTQFPSHSVIEKGQTVTLRCDPISGHDNLYWYRRVMGKEIKFLLHFVKESKQDESGMPNNRFLAERTGGTYSTLKVQPAELEDSGVYFCASSQDYRYYGYTFGSGTRLTVV.

This clonotype was counted between two and nine times. The rearrangement links TRBV15 to TRBJ1-5, with 7 bases matching TRBD1. CDR1 is LNHNV, CDR2 YYDKDF, per germline (reference sequence). The V segment lost 4 bases and the J segment 5 bases; nucleotides outside the gene matches: 5. This CDR3 is built from 14 residues. The CDR3 protein is CATSKKGGHQPQHF. For the CDR3, the DNA is TGTGCCACCAGCAAAAAAGGGGGCCATCAGCCCCAGCATTTT.

This clonotype was found many times. This chain connects TRBV6-5 to TRBJ2-1; maybe TRBD1 (5 bases). CDR3 length equals 16 residues. V lost 0 bases to trimming and J lost 4 bases, with 13 bases between them. The germline gives CDR1 MNHEY, CDR2 SVGAGI. CDR3 DNA: TGTGCCAGCAGTTACTCGAAGGGGATTGGGTACAATGAGCAGTTCTTC. Its protein product is CASSYSKGIGYNEQFF.

This clonotype was observed a handful of times. This chain connects TRBV2 to TRBJ2-5; TRBD2 matches 7 bases. The CDR3 is made up of 15 amino acids. With V trimmed by 3 bases and J by 3 bases, 7 bases remained unmatched. CDR1 is SNHLY, CDR2 FYNNEI, per germline. The CDR3 loop is CASSELLGGKETQYF. DNA of the CDR3: TGTGCCAGCAGTGAGCTCTTGGGGGGGAAAGAGACCCAGTACTTC. Based on the CDR3 plus reference TRBV2 and TRBJ2-5, the full variable domain is EPEVTQTPSHQVTQMGQEVILRCVPISNHLYFYWYRQILGQKVEFLVSFYNNEISEKSEIFDDQFSVERPDGSNFTLKIRSTKLEDSAMYFCASSELLGGKETQYFGPGTRLLVL.

At least ten counts were recorded for this clonotype. V gene TRBV6-5 combines with J gene TRBJ1-1, with D unclear. This CDR3 contains 13 residues. CDR1 and CDR2 from the germline V gene are MNHEY and SVGAGI. The V and J ends lost 2 bases and 1 base respectively, with 5 bases between them. CDR3 DNA sequence: TGTGCCAGCAGTTACGGTACGAACACTGAAGCTTTCTTT. It specifies CASSYGTNTEAFF.

This clonotype appeared a few times. The rearrangement joins TRBV9 to TRBJ2-1, with 8 bases matching TRBD2. Germline CDR1 SGDLS, CDR2 YYNGEE. The CDR3 spans 15 residues. V was clipped by 4 bases and J by 7 bases; unmatched bases: 10. The CDR3 bases are TGTGCCAGCAGCCCGAGAGCGGGAGAAAGAAATGAGCAGTTCTTC. Translation gives CASSPRAGERNEQFF.

In this sample, this clonotype turned up a few times. V and J are TRBV7-9 and TRBJ2-7; D gene uncertain. The CDR3 sequence is 14 residues long. Germline values: CDR1 SEHNR, CDR2 FQNEAQ (reference sequence). V was pared by 4 bases and J by 4 bases, with 14 bases between. As DNA, the CDR3 is TGTGCCAGCAGCTCCCCTAGTAGGTCTTACGAGCAGTACTTC. Translated, it gives CASSSPSRSYEQYF.